The rows below give T cell receptor beta chains drawn from one sample of a study of blood T cell repertoires in COVID-19. Data came from immunoSEQ multiplex PCR; TCRdb stores just in-frame clones and leaves some out. Of about 310,000 clones detected, about nine tenths appear once; the ten largest clones hold 1%. The sample taken for sequencing was peripheral blood. Receptors were obtained from a man aged 45-60 years with active or convalescent COVID-19. CDR3s include the opening cysteine and the closing phenylalanine or tryptophan. A D gene is named only where the DNA matches it firmly. Where a row states a size, it is once, few, many or the class of an expanded clone; other rows omit it.

TRBJ2-1,TRBD2,once,TRBV7-2,TGTGCCAGCAGCTATTCCTCACGGACTAGCCCCCTCAATGAGCAGTTCTTC,CASSYSSRTSPLNEQFF
TRBJ2-1,-,-,TRBV9,TGTGCCAGCAGCGTAGACGGGACACCGTACAATGAGCAGTTCTTC,CASSVDGTPYNEQFF
TRBJ1-1,TRBD1,-,TRBV6-5,TGTGCCAGCAGTCTCGGACAGGTGCGAGCTGAAGCTTTCTTT,CASSLGQVRAEAFF
TRBJ2-1,TRBD1,few,TRBV4-3,TGCGCCAGCAGCCAAGGCATACCGACAGGGGCAAGGCAGTTCTTC,CASSQGIPTGARQFF
TRBJ2-7,-,-,TRBV5-1,TGCGCCAGCAGCTTTGGGGGGAGGTACGAGCAGTACTTC,CASSFGGRYEQYF
TRBJ1-5,-,-,TRBV7-2,TGTGCCAGCAGCTTAGCGCTCCAGGGCTATAGCAATCAGCCCCAGCATTTT,CASSLALQGYSNQPQHF
TRBJ2-7,TRBD2,-,TRBV7-6,TGTGCCAGCAGCTTCGGAGCGGGAGTCCCCTACGAGCAGTACTTC,CASSFGAGVPYEQYF
TRBJ2-5,-,-,TRBV11-2,TGTGCCAGCAGAAGAGAGGGAACCCAGTACTTC,CASRREGTQYF
TRBJ2-7,-,-,TRBV11-2,TGTGCCAGCAGCTTAGCAGGCGCCATCTACGAGCAGTACTTC,CASSLAGAIYEQYF
TRBJ1-3,TRBD1,-,TRBV5-5,TGTGCCAGCAGCTCCTCCCGGGACAGCGGAAACACCATATATTTT,CASSSSRDSGNTIYF